The rows below give T cell receptor beta chains drawn from one sample of a study of T cell responses to AZD1222 COVID-19 vaccine. Only in-frame clones appear in the TCRdb table, and some are missing; sequencing was by immunoSEQ multiplex PCR. The sample records roughly 120,000 clones, over 85% being singletons. This material consisted of peripheral blood, taken on day 0 of AZD1222 vaccination. All receptors derive from an adult in good health. Each CDR3 is given with its conserved first and last residue.

V	J	CDR3
TRBV10-1	TRBJ2-6	CASSEARGISGANVLTF
TRBV6-5	TRBJ2-3	CASNLAGGTDTQYF
TRBV11-2	TRBJ1-2	CASSLVGGAEGYTF
TRBV19	TRBJ1-1	CASSIVYGGLNTEAFF
TRBV7-8	TRBJ1-6	CASSQEEGGTNSPLHF
TRBV18	TRBJ1-5	CASSPLQGPRSQPQHF
TRBV30	TRBJ2-7	CAWGRGGWREQYF
TRBV18	TRBJ1-5	CASSEKGGIAQPQHF
TRBV5-1	TRBJ1-1	CASSGGTDRNTEAFF
TRBV5-4	TRBJ1-1	CASSPGHVNTEAFF